This T cell receptor beta chain was identified during a study of T cell responses to AZD1222 COVID-19 vaccine. Study-wide background: Pooled in the analysis were second doses at about 4 or about 12 weeks.

General study points: Vaccine-associated CD4 TCRs ranged over spike, dominating at 160-218 and 743-854. Unmutated variant regions are reportedly targeted by nearly half of spike-specific TCRs. A mostly white British donor set with more females was recruited, and clonal diversity was possibly underestimated.

Germline V CDR1 and CDR2: MNHEY, SVGAGI. With 4 bases clipped from V and 0 bases from J, the junction kept 5 bases outside the gene matches. The CDR3 consists of 15 residues. Using immunoSEQ multiplex PCR, the repertoire was profiled, and TCRdb retains in-frame clones only, with some absent. The table has about 130,000 clones, just under 95% seen once; the top ten hold around 7%. This clone was detected a few times. What it binds is not known. The origin of this receptor is an adult in good health. The specimen comprised peripheral blood, sampled on day 0 of AZD1222 vaccination. The genes are TRBV6-5 and TRBJ1-1; TRBD1 matches 7 bases. This chain's CDR3 is CASSSTGQLNTEAFF. The CDR3 DNA reads as TGTGCCAGCAGTTCGACGGGACAGCTGAACACTGAAGCTTTCTTT.